These 28 T cell receptor beta chains share one sample of origin, sequenced in a study of T cell changes during pregnancy in multiple sclerosis. Using immunoSEQ multiplex PCR, the repertoire was profiled, and TCRdb retains in-frame clones only, with some absent. The table lists 55,000 to 65,000 clones, more than 85% of them singletons. The sequences come from CD8+ T cells from peripheral blood mononuclear cells, collected in the third trimester of pregnancy. The receptor set was obtained from a female donor with multiple sclerosis, enrolled in a pregnancy study.

This sequence joins TRBV28 and TRBJ2-7, with 12 nucleotides matching TRBD1. This CDR3 has 16 amino acids. The V gene's germline CDR1 is MDHEN and CDR2 SYDVKM. Trimming took 3 bases from V and 7 from J; bases not matched to a gene: 10. This CDR3 reads CASSFNRDRGQREQYF. CDR3 sequence (DNA): TGTGCCAGCAGTTTTAATCGGGACAGGGGGCAAAGGGAGCAGTACTTC.

J is TRBJ2-5 and V is TRBV18, with TRBD1 identical over 7 bases. The CDR3 contains 14 residues. V was pared by 4 bases and J by 1 base, with 3 bases of the junction left unmatched. Germline loops: CDR1 KGHSH, CDR2 LQKENI. This chain's CDR3 is CASSQRDSQETQYF. In nucleotides, the CDR3 is TGTGCCAGCTCACAAAGGGACAGCCAAGAGACCCAGTACTTC.

The chain carries TRBV5-1 and TRBJ1-2, with 10 bases identical to TRBD1. The CDR3 runs 15 residues. Germline-derived CDR1 and CDR2 are SGHRS and YFSETQ. The V gene end was trimmed by 4 bases and the J gene end by 6 bases; junction bases not matched to a gene: 9. In nucleotides, the CDR3 is TGCGCCAGCAGCACTCGGACAGGGGGTTTTGATGGCTACACCTTC. Translating gives CASSTRTGGFDGYTF. Full variable domain (missing parts from reference TRBV5-1 and TRBJ1-2): KAGVTQTPRYLIKTRGQQVTLSCSPISGHRSVSWYQQTPGQGLQFLFEYFSETQRNKGNFPGRFSGRQFSNSRSEMNVSTLELGDSALYLCASSTRTGGFDGYTFGSGTRLTVV.

J is TRBJ2-1 and V is TRBV7-9; tentatively, D is TRBD2 (6 bases). The CDR3 spans 14 residues. Germline V lookup: CDR1 SEHNR, CDR2 FQNEAQ (reference sequence). Trimming left V 7 bases short and J 6 bases short, with 16 bases between. CDR3 region: CASTFVGLSNEQFF. CDR3 DNA: TGTGCCAGCACGTTTGTTGGACTAAGCAATGAGCAGTTCTTC.

The rearrangement joins TRBV6-6 to TRBJ2-3; possible D gene TRBD2, 5 bases. Germline CDR1 is MNHNY and CDR2 is SVGAGI (reference sequence). Trimming took off 0 bases at V and 5 bases at J, with 12 bases between the two ends. The CDR3 length is 15 residues. The CDR3 DNA is TGTGCCAGCAGTTACTCGAAGCACGGGATAGATACGCAGTATTTT. Its translation is CASSYSKHGIDTQYF.

The rearrangement uses TRBV29-1 and TRBJ2-7; D gene uncertain. In germline, CDR1 is SQVTM, CDR2 ANQGSEA. The CDR3 is made up of 13 amino acids. V was cut by 2 bases and J by 4 bases, with 12 bases left in between. The CDR3 loop is CSVEQQTPYEQYF. The CDR3 DNA sequence: TGCAGCGTTGAACAACAGACCCCTTACGAGCAGTACTTC.

This clone came up once. The V call is TRBV11-2, the J call TRBJ2-1; the D gene is possibly TRBD2 (6 bases). CDR1 SGHAT and CDR2 FQNNGV come from the germline V gene. Trimming took 1 base from V and 8 from J, leaving 9 bases between them. The CDR3 sequence is 13 residues long. CDR3: CASSLGLDYEQFF. CDR3 bases: TGTGCCAGCAGCTTAGGACTAGACTATGAGCAGTTCTTC.

The sample holds one count of this clone. The genes are TRBV4-3 and TRBJ2-3; 9 bases are a match to TRBD2. J gave up 5 bases and V 0 bases, and 6 bases lay outside the gene matches. The CDR3 spans 16 residues. Germline loops: CDR1 LGHNA, CDR2 YSLEER. CDR3 sequence: CASSQEFAGGGDTQYF. DNA for the CDR3: TGCGCCAGCAGCCAAGAGTTTGCGGGAGGGGGAGATACGCAGTATTTT.

The V gene is TRBV4-2, the J gene TRBJ2-5, with D possibly TRBD2 on 5 matching bases. The germline CDR1 and CDR2 sequences are LGHNA and YNFKEQ. Trimming took 1 base from V and 5 from J, leaving 14 bases between them. The CDR3 is 15 amino acids. CDR3 loop: CASSQAEGSMETQYF. The DNA for the CDR3 is TGTGCCAGCAGCCAAGCCGAGGGTTCTATGGAGACCCAGTACTTC.

V gene TRBV19 combines with J gene TRBJ2-7; D ambiguous. The V and J ends lost 1 base and 9 bases respectively, with 19 bases between them. Germline values: CDR1 LNHDA, CDR2 SQIVND (reference sequence). The length of the CDR3 is 15 residues. CDR3 DNA: TGTGCCAGTAGTATAGCGCACACTCGTATAAGAGGGCAGTACTTC. This encodes CASSIAHTRIRGQYF.

This chain connects TRBV7-2 to TRBJ2-7; 9 positions match TRBD2. The V and J ends lost 7 bases and 5 bases, in that order; junction bases with no gene match: 12. CDR1 is SGHTA, CDR2 FQGNSA, per germline. The CDR3 length is 15 residues. The CDR3 DNA reads as TGTGCCAGCAAGGGGGTAGCGGGAGAGGGAGACGAGCAGTACTTC. Residues: CASKGVAGEGDEQYF. Variable domain in full (rest from reference TRBV7-2 and TRBJ2-7): GAGVSQSPSNKVTEKGKDVELRCDPISGHTALYWYRQSLGQGLEFLIYFQGNSAPDKSGLPSDRFSAERTGGSVSTLTIQRTQQEDSAVYLCASKGVAGEGDEQYFGPGTRLTVT.

The chain couples TRBV29-1 to TRBJ2-7; 7 nucleotides align to TRBD2. CDR3 length: 13 amino acids. Germline loops: CDR1 SQVTM, CDR2 ANQGSEA. After removal of 4 bases from V and 4 bases from J, the junction contained 7 bases not matched to a gene. The CDR3 bases are TGCAGCGTTGGGGCGGGAGAGGGATACGAGCAGTACTTC. Its translation is CSVGAGEGYEQYF.

The chain carries TRBV5-6 and TRBJ2-1; no definite D call. V lost 7 bases to trimming and J lost 0 bases, with 14 bases between them. This CDR3 is built from 15 residues. Germline V gives CDR1 SGHDT, CDR2 YYEEEE. CDR3 region: CASGPFRSSYNEQFF. CDR3 nucleotides: TGTGCCAGCGGTCCCTTCCGGAGCTCCTACAATGAGCAGTTCTTC.

This chain connects TRBV9 to TRBJ2-1, with D possibly matching TRBD2 (5 bases). Germline V CDR1 and CDR2: SGDLS, YYNGEE. This CDR3 contains 16 residues. Trimming left V 0 bases short and J 2 bases short, with 12 bases between. The CDR3: CASSVVSAVAYNEQFF. CDR3 nucleotide sequence: TGTGCCAGCAGCGTAGTATCAGCGGTGGCCTACAATGAGCAGTTCTTC.

The rearrangement uses TRBV5-4 and TRBJ2-7; 7 nucleotides match TRBD2. V was clipped by 3 bases and J by 6 bases; unmatched bases: 15. There are 16 residues in the CDR3. CDR1 and CDR2 (germline): SGHNT, YYREEE (reference sequence). The CDR3 protein is CASSSEAGGSPPEQYF. CDR3 DNA: TGTGCCAGCAGCTCTGAGGCTGGCGGGAGCCCCCCCGAGCAGTACTTC.

The V and J genes are TRBV6-1 and TRBJ2-7; 12 positions agree with TRBD2. CDR1 is MNHNS, CDR2 SASEGT, per germline. The V and J ends lost 1 base and 6 bases, in that order; junction bases with no gene match: 4. This CDR3 is 15 amino acids long. The CDR3 sequence: CASSEETSGRGEQYF. In DNA, the CDR3 is TGTGCCAGCAGTGAAGAGACTAGCGGGAGAGGCGAGCAGTACTTC.

This chain uses TRBV7-8 with TRBJ2-5; maybe TRBD2 (6 bases). Judging by the DNA end, TRBJ2-7 fits better; the J call may be wrong. The CDR3 runs 13 residues. Germline assignment: CDR1 SGHVS and CDR2 FQNEAQ. The CDR3 loop reads CASSRGLSYEQYF. The CDR3 DNA sequence: TGTGCCAGCAGCCGGGGGTTATCCTACGAGCAGTACTTC.

This clone was detected once. V gene TRBV27 combines with J gene TRBJ1-5; D may be TRBD1 (5 bases). Trimming cost V 4 bases and J 3 bases, with 7 bases left between them. CDR3 size: 13 residues. Germline values: CDR1 MNHEY, CDR2 SMNVEV (reference sequence). The CDR3: CASSSRANQPQHF. The DNA for the CDR3 is TGTGCCAGCAGTTCCAGGGCCAATCAGCCCCAGCATTTT.

The chain employs TRBV6-1 and TRBJ2-3, with D possibly being TRBD2 (6 bases). Germline values: CDR1 MNHNS, CDR2 SASEGT. The CDR3 covers 15 residues. V was cut by 2 bases and J by 2 bases, with 11 bases left in between. The CDR3, as DNA: TGTGCCAGCAGTGAACATCGGGACTTCACAGATACGCAGTATTTT. Its protein product is CASSEHRDFTDTQYF.

V and J are TRBV11-2 and TRBJ2-7; TRBD1 agrees at 7 bases. From germline, CDR1 is SGHAT and CDR2 FQNNGV. V trimming: 5 bases; J trimming: 4 bases; junction bases outside the gene matches: 8. This CDR3 comprises 14 residues. CDR3 sequence: CASSPIQGVYEQYF. The CDR3 DNA follows: TGTGCCAGCAGCCCGATCCAGGGGGTTTACGAGCAGTACTTC.

The chain employs TRBV5-4 and TRBJ2-7; 7 bases are shared with TRBD2. Germline V gene data show CDR1 as SGHNT and CDR2 as YYREEE (reference sequence). After removal of 0 bases from V and 3 bases from J, the junction contained 6 bases not matched to a gene. CDR3 size: 15 residues. The CDR3 sequence is CASSLGAGDFYEQYF. CDR3 nucleotides: TGTGCCAGCAGCTTGGGGGCGGGAGACTTCTACGAGCAGTACTTC.

This chain uses TRBV11-2 with TRBJ2-1, with TRBD2 identical over 8 bases. Germline assignment: CDR1 SGHAT and CDR2 FQNNGV. Trimming at V came to 1 base and at J to 4 bases, leaving 0 bases not matched to a gene. CDR3 length equals 14 residues. CDR3 amino acids: CASSLAGGYNEQFF. DNA of the CDR3: TGTGCCAGCAGCTTAGCGGGAGGGTACAATGAGCAGTTCTTC.

The rearrangement uses TRBV7-9 and TRBJ1-2; 9 bases align to TRBD1. With V trimmed by 5 bases and J by 7 bases, 5 bases remained unmatched. Germline assignment: CDR1 SEHNR and CDR2 FQNEAQ (reference sequence). This CDR3 comprises 13 residues. CDR3 coding DNA: TGTGCCAGCAGCATCACAGGGGGCTCTGGCTACACCTTC. Amino acids: CASSITGGSGYTF.

The chain links TRBV28 to TRBJ1-3; D is undetermined. The V gene's germline CDR1 is MDHEN and CDR2 SYDVKM. The CDR3 covers 14 residues. Trimming left V 6 bases short and J 0 bases short, with 9 bases between. In DNA, the CDR3 is TGTGCCAGCAGGAGCTACTACTCTGGAAACACCATATATTTT. Its translation is CASRSYYSGNTIYF.

The chain combines TRBV10-1 with TRBJ2-1; D may be TRBD2 (5 bases). V was clipped by 0 bases and J by 4 bases, with 13 bases between them. This CDR3 contains 16 residues. CDR1 is WNHNN, CDR2 SYGVQD, per germline (reference sequence). The CDR3 reads CASSESSGSGYNEQFF. The DNA for the CDR3 is TGCGCCAGCAGTGAGTCATCGGGGAGTGGATACAATGAGCAGTTCTTC.

The J gene is TRBJ2-1, the V gene TRBV19, with TRBD2 matching over 10 bases. Germline CDR1 reads LNHDA; CDR2 reads SQIVND (reference sequence). J gave up 2 bases and V 5 bases, and 3 bases lay outside the gene matches. CDR3 length: 15 residues. The CDR3 DNA sequence: TGTGCCAGTAGTTTCGGGACTAGCGCCTACAATGAGCAGTTCTTC. Amino acid sequence: CASSFGTSAYNEQFF.

The chain joins TRBV30 to TRBJ2-1; 8 bases line up with TRBD1. The CDR3 consists of 15 residues. CDR1 GTSNPN and CDR2 SVGIG come from the germline V gene (reference sequence). The junction had 5 bases not matched to a gene; V was cut back by 3 bases and J by 1 base. CDR3 DNA sequence: TGTGCCTGGAGCTCGGGACAGGCGTCCTACAATGAGCAGTTCTTC. This encodes CAWSSGQASYNEQFF.

CDR3: CASSSRRGGETQYF. The CDR3 DNA reads TGTGCCAGCAGCTCCCGCAGGGGCGGCGAGACCCAGTACTTC. The V gene is TRBV7-9, the J gene TRBJ2-5, with a weak D call TRBD1 (6 bases). Trimming removed 4 bases from V and 5 bases from J, with 14 bases in between. This CDR3 has 14 residues. The germline CDR1 and CDR2 sequences are SEHNR and FQNEAQ (reference sequence). Full variable domain (rest looked up from reference TRBV7-9 and TRBJ2-5): DTGVSQNPRHKITKRGQNVTFRCDPISEHNRLYWYRQTLGQGPEFLTYFQNEAQLEKSRLLSDRFSAERPKGSFSTLEIQRTEQGDSAMYLCASSSRRGGETQYFGPGTRLLVL.